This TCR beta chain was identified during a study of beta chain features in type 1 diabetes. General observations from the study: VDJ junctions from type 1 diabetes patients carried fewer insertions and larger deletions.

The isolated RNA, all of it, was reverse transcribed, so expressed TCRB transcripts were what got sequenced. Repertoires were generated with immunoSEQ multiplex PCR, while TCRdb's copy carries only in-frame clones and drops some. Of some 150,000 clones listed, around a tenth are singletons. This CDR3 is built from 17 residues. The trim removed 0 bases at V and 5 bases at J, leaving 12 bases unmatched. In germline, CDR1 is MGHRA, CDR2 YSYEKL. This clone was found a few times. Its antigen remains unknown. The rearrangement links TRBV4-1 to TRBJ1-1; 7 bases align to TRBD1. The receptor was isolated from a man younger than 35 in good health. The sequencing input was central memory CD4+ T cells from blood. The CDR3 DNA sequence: TGCGCCAGCAGCCAAGATTTGAGACAGGGAATCGGGACTGAAGCTTTCTTT. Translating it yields CASSQDLRQGIGTEAFF.